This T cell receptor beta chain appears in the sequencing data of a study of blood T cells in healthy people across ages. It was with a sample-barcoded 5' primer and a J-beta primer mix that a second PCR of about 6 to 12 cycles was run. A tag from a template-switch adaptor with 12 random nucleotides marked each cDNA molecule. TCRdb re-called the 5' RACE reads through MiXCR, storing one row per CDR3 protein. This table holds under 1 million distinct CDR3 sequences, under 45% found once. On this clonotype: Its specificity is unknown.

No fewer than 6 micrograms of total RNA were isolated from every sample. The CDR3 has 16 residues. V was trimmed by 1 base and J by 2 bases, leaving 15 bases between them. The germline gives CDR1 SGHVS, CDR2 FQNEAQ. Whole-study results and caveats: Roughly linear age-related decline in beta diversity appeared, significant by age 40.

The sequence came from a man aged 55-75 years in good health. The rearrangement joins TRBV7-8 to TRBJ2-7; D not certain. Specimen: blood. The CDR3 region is CASSLEGREVPYEQYF. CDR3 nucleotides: TGTGCCAGCAGCTTAGAAGGGCGCGAAGTTCCCTACGAGCAGTACTTC.